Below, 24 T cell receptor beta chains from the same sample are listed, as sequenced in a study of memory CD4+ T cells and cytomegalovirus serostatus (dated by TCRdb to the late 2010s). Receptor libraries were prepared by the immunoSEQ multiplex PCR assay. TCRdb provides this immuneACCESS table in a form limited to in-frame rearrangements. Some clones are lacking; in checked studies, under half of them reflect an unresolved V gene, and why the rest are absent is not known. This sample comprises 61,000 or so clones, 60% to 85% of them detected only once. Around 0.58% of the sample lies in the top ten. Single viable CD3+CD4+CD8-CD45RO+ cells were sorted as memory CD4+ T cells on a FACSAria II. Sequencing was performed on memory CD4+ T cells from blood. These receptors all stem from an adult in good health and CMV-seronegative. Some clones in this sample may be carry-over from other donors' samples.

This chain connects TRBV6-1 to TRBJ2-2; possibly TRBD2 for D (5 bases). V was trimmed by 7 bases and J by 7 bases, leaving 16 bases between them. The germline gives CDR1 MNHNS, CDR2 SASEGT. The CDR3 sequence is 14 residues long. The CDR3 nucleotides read TGTGCCAGCACTTCGGTAGCGAATGGCGGGGAGCTGTTTTTT. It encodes CASTSVANGGELFF.

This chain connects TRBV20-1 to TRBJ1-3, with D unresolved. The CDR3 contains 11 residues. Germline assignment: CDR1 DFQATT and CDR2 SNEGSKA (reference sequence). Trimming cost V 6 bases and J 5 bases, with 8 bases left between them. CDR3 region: CSALKRNTIYF. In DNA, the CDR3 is TGCAGTGCGTTAAAACGAAACACCATATATTTT.

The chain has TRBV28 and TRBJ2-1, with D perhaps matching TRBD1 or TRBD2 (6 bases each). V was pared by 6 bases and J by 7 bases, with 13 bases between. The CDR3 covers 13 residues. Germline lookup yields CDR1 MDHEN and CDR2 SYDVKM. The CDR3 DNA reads TGTGCCAGCAGCCCCGGGGGCCGGAATGAGCAGTTCTTC. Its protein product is CASSPGGRNEQFF.

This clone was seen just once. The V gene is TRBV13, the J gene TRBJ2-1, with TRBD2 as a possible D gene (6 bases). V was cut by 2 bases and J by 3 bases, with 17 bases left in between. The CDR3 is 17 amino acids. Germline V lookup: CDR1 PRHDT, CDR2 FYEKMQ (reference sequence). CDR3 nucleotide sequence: TGTGCCAGCAGCTTAAGGGTGGTTTCGCGGGGCTACAATGAGCAGTTCTTC. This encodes CASSLRVVSRGYNEQFF.

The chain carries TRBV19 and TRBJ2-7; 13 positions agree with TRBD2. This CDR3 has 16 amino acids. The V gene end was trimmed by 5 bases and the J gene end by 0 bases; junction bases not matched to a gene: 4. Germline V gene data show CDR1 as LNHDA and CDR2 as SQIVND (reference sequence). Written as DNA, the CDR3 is TGTGCCAGTAGTGCAGGACTAGCGGGAGCCTCCTACGAGCAGTACTTC. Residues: CASSAGLAGASYEQYF.

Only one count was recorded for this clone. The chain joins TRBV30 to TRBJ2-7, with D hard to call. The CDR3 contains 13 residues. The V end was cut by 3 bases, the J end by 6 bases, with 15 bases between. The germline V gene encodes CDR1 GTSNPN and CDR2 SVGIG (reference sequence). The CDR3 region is CAWSDYVSSEQYF. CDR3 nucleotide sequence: TGTGCCTGGAGCGATTATGTATCTTCCGAGCAGTACTTC.

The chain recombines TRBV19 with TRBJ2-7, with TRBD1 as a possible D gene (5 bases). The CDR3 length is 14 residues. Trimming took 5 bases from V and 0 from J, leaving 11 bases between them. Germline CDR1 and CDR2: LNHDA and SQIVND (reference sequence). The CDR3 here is CASSQDTISYEQYF. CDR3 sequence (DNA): TGTGCCAGTAGTCAGGACACGATCTCCTACGAGCAGTACTTC.

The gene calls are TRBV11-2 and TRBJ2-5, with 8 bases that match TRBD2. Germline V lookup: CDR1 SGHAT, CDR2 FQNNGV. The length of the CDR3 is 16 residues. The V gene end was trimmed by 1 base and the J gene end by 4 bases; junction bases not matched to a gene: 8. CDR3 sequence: CASSLGAGTRGETQYF. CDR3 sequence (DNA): TGTGCCAGCAGCTTAGGAGCCGGGACTAGGGGAGAGACCCAGTACTTC.

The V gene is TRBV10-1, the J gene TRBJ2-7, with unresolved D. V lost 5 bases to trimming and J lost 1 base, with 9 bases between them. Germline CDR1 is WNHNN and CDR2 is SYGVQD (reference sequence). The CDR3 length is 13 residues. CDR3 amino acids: CASSPSGSYEQYF. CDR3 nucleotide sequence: TGCGCCAGCAGTCCATCCGGATCCTACGAGCAGTACTTC.

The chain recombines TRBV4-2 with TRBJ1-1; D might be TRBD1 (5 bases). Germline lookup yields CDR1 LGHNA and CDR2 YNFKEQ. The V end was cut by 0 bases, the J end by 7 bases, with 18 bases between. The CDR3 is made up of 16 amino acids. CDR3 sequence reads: CASSQDRSRQPNEAFF. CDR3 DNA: TGTGCCAGCAGCCAAGATAGGTCCAGACAGCCCAATGAAGCTTTCTTT.

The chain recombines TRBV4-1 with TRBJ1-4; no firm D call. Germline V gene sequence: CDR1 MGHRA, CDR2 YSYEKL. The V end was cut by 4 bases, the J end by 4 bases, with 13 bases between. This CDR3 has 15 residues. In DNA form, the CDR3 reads TGCGCCAGCAGCCGACCTCGACTGGGTAATGAAAAACTGTTTTTT. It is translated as CASSRPRLGNEKLFF.

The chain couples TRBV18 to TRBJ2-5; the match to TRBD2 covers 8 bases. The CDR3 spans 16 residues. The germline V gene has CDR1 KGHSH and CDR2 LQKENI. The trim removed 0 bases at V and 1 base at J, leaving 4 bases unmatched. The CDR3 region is CASSPPAGGAQETQYF. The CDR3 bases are TGTGCCAGCTCACCACCGGCCGGGGGGGCCCAAGAGACCCAGTACTTC.

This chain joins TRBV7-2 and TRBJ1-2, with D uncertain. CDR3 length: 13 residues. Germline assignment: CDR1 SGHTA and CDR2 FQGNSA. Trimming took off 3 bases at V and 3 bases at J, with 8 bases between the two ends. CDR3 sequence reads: CASSFSEDYGYTF. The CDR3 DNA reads TGTGCCAGCAGCTTTAGCGAAGACTATGGCTACACCTTC.

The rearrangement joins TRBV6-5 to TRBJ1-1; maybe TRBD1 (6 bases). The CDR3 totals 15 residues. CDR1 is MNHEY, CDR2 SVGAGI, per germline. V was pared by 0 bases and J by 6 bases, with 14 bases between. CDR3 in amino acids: CASSYSGRGYAEAFF. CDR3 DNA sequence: TGTGCCAGCAGTTACTCGGGCAGGGGTTACGCTGAAGCTTTCTTT.

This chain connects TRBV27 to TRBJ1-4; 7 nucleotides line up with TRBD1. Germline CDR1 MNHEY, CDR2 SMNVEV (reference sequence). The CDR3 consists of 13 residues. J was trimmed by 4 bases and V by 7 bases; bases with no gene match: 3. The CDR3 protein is CASKGQNNEKLFF. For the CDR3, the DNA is TGTGCCAGCAAGGGACAGAATAATGAAAAACTGTTTTTT.

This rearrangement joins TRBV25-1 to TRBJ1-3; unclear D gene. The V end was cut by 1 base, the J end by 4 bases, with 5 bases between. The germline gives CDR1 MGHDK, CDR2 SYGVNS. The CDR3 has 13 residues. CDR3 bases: TGTGCCAGCAGTGAATTATCCGGAAACACCATATATTTT. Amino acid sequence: CASSELSGNTIYF.

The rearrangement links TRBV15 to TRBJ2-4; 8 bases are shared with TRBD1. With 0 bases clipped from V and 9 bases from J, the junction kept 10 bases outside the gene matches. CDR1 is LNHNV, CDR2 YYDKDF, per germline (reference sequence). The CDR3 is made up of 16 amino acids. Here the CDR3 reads CATSRDRTGGSSIQYF. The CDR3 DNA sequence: TGTGCCACCAGCAGAGATCGAACAGGGGGAAGTTCCATTCAGTACTTC.

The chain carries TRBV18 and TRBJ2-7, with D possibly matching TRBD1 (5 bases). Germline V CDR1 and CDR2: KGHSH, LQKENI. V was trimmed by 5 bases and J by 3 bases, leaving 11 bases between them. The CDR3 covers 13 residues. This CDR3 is CASSSQVHYEQYF. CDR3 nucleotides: TGTGCCAGCTCATCACAGGTTCACTACGAGCAGTACTTC.

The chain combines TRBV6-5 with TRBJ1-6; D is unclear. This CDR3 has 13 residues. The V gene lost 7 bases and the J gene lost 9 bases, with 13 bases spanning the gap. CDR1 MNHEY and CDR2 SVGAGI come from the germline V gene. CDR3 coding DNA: TGTGCCAGCACACATGAAGGTGGTTCACCCCTCCACTTT. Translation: CASTHEGGSPLHF.

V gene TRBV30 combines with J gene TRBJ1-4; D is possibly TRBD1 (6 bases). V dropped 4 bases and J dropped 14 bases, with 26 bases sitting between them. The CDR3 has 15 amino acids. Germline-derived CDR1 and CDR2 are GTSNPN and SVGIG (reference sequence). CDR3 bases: TGTGCCTGGACTCCAAGGCCCCTACACAGGGAAGATCTGTTTTTT. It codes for CAWTPRPLHREDLFF.

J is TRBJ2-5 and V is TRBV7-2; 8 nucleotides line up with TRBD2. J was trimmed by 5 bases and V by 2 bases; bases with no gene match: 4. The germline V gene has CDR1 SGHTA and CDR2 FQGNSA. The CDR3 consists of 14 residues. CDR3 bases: TGTGCCAGCAGCTTAAGCGGGAGTTATGAGACCCAGTACTTC. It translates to CASSLSGSYETQYF.

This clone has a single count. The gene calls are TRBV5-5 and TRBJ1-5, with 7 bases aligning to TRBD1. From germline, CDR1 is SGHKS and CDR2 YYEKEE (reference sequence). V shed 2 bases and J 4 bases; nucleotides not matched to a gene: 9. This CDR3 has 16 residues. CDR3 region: CASSLATGYGNQPQHF. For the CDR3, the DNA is TGTGCCAGCAGCTTAGCGACAGGGTATGGAAATCAGCCCCAGCATTTT.

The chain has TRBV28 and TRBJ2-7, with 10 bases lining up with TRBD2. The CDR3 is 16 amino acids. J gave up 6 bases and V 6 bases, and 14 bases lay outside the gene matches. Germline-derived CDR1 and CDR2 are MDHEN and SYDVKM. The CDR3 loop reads CASSRPQNSGRSEQYF. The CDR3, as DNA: TGTGCCAGCAGCCGACCCCAAAATAGCGGGAGGAGCGAGCAGTACTTC.

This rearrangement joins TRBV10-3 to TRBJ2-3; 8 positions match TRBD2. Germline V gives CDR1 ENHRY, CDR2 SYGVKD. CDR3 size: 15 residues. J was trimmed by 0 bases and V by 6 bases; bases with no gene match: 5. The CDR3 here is CAIRTSVPSTDTQYF. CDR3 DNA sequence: TGTGCCATCAGGACTAGCGTTCCAAGCACAGATACGCAGTATTTT.